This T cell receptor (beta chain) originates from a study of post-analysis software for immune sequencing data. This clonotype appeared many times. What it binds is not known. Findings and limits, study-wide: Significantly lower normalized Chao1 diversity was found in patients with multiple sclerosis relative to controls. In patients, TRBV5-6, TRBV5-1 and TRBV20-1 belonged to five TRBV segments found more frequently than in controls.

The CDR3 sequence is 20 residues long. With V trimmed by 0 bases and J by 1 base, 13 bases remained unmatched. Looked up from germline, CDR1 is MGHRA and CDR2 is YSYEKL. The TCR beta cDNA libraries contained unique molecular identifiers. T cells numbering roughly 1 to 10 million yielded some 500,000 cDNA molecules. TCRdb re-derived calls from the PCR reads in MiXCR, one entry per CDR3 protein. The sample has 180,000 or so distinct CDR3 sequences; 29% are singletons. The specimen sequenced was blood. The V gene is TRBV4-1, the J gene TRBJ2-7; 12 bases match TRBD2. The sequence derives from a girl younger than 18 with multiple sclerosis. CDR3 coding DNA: TGCGCCAGCAGCCAAGAAAGCCCGGCTAGCGGGAGGGCCCTATCCTACGAGCAGTACTTC. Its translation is CASSQESPASGRALSYEQYF.